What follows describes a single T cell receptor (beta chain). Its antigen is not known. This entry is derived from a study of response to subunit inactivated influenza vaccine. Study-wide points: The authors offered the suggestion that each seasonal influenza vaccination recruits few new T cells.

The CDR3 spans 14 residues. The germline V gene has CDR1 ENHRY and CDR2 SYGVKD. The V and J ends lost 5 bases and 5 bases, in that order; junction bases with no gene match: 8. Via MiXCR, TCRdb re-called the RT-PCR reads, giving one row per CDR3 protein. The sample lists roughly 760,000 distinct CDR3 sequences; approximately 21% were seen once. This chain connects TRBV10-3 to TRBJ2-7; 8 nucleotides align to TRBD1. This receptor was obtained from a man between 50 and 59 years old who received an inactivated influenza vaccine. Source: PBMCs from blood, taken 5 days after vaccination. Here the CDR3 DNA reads TGTGCCATCAGTTACTCGACAGGGGAGGACGAGCAGTACTTC. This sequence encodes CAISYSTGEDEQYF.